This entry lists 9 T cell receptor beta chains sequenced from one sample in a study of molecular identifiers for immune sequencing clone quantification. TCRdb reprocessed the PCR reads via MiXCR and lists one record per CDR3 protein. Altogether around 65,000 distinct CDR3 sequences are present, roughly 18% being singletons, with the ten largest covering roughly 1.5%. Sequencing was done on a sample of naive CD8+ T cells from blood, with Jurkat cell RNA spiked in. Subset here: FACS-sorted CD8+CD4-CCR7+CD45RA+ naive T cells. The receptors derive from a human donor in good health. Some libraries in this study had Jurkat cell RNA spiked in.

This clonotype was seen many times. The chain recombines TRBV10-3 with TRBJ2-7; D is perhaps TRBD1 or TRBD2 (6 bases each). Germline V gene data show CDR1 as ENHRY and CDR2 as SYGVKD. The length of the CDR3 is 15 residues. The V gene lost 2 bases and the J gene lost 5 bases, with 16 bases spanning the gap. The CDR3 here is CAISEPGSGGHEQYF. For the CDR3, the DNA is TGTGCCATCAGTGAGCCAGGGTCCGGGGGCCACGAGCAGTACTTC.

About this clonotype itself: One end of the junction is discordant with germline, which a read error may explain. CDR3 sequence: CASSGGWTSGRRSYEQYF. Written as DNA, the CDR3 is TGCGCCAGCAGTGGGGGTTGGACTAGCGGGAGGAGGTCCTACGAGCAGTACTTC. The chain carries TRBV2 and TRBJ2-7; the match to TRBD2 covers 14 bases. CDR3 length equals 18 residues. In germline, CDR1 is SNHLY, CDR2 FYNNEI.

As for this clonotype: Given a much more abundant clone one base away, this may be a read error. This chain links TRBV9 with TRBJ1-2; maybe TRBD1 (6 bases). Germline V gene lookup returns CDR1 SGDLS and CDR2 YYNGEE. The length of the CDR3 is 15 residues. The CDR3: CASNPRQVANHGYTF. The CDR3 DNA is TGTGCCAGCAACCCCCGACAGGTAGCTAACCATGGCTACACCTTC.

The table lists this clonotype with many counts. This chain joins TRBV20-1 and TRBJ2-7; D remains unclear. Germline CDR1 reads DFQATT; CDR2 reads SNEGSKA (reference sequence). This CDR3 region has 11 residues. V was clipped by 4 bases and J by 4 bases, with 8 bases between them. DNA for the CDR3: TGCAGTGCTAAAGATGTGTACGAGCAGTACTTC. It encodes CSAKDVYEQYF.

In this sample, this clonotype turned up a few times. V is TRBV5-1 and J is TRBJ2-1; a possible D gene is TRBD2 (6 bases). The germline CDR1 and CDR2 sequences are SGHRS and YFSETQ. V was cut by 0 bases and J by 2 bases, with 15 bases left in between. The CDR3 covers 17 residues. DNA of the CDR3: TGCGCCAGCAGCTTGGCCTTTCGGGAGAAAACCTACAATGAGCAGTTCTTC. It translates to CASSLAFREKTYNEQFF.

This clonotype was seen repeatedly, ten times or more. The chain joins TRBV7-9 to TRBJ1-3; D possibly corresponds to TRBD1 (6 bases). Germline CDR1 and CDR2: SEHNR and FQNEAQ (reference sequence). V was cut by 1 base and J by 2 bases, with 12 bases left in between. The CDR3 length is 16 residues. The CDR3 sequence: CASSLGQGRAGNTIYF. CDR3 DNA: TGTGCCAGCAGCTTAGGGCAGGGGAGAGCTGGAAACACCATATATTTT.

This clonotype was counted between two and nine times. The chain carries TRBV21-1 and TRBJ2-3; TRBD1 was called by the table and not checked on the DNA. TRBV21-1 is deemed a pseudogene. The CDR3 loop spans 20 amino acids. The CDR3 bases are TGTGCCAGCAGCAAAGACGGGAAGGGGACACAGTCCCAAAACACAGATACGCAGTATTTT. This gives the protein CASSKDGKGTQSQNTDTQYF.

The chain is built from TRBV7-9 and TRBJ2-1, with 14 bases aligning to TRBD2. The V gene's germline CDR1 is SEHNR and CDR2 FQNEAQ (reference sequence). The CDR3 runs 23 residues. Losses at the gene ends were 4 bases for V and 0 bases for J; bases not matched to a gene: 20. The CDR3 DNA reads TGTGCCAGCAGCTCCTTAACAACGGGACTAGCGGGAGACCCTGCCAGCTCCTACAATGAGCAGTTCTTC. Protein sequence: CASSSLTTGLAGDPASSYNEQFF.

This clonotype was seen a handful of times. In DNA, the CDR3 is TGTGCCAGCAGCGTGCCCTGGGGGTCCACAAACACCGGGGAGCTGTTTTTT. It translates to CASSVPWGSTNTGELFF. The chain couples TRBV9 to TRBJ2-2; D could derive from TRBD1 or TRBD2 (5 bases each). The CDR3 runs 17 residues. Trimming stripped 2 bases from V and 2 bases from J, with 16 bases between. Germline V CDR1 and CDR2: SGDLS, YYNGEE.